This T cell receptor beta chain comes out of a study of T cells after yellow fever vaccination. There are many counts of this clonotype. CDR3 length equals 17 residues. Trimming took 2 bases from V and 8 from J, leaving 23 bases between them. Germline V gene data show CDR1 as SGHTA and CDR2 as FQGNSA. Each CDR3 protein gets one entry after TCRdb re-called the 5' RACE reads with MiXCR. The repertoire holds 170,000 or so distinct CDR3 sequences, with approximately 6.2% as singletons. The sequence was obtained from a man between 18 and 29 years old who received the YFV17D yellow fever vaccine. The chain employs TRBV7-2 and TRBJ2-3; tentatively, D is TRBD1 or TRBD2 (5 bases each). The material was CD4+ T cells sorted from PBMCs, obtained on the day of the first yellow fever vaccination. CDR3 nucleotides: TGTGCCAGCAGCTTAAGGTTCCCCTGGACTCCAAGGGGTACGCAGTATTTT. It encodes CASSLRFPWTPRGTQYF.